The 7 T cell receptor beta chains reported below all come from one sample, sequenced in a study of T cells after yellow fever vaccination. TCRdb analysed the 5' RACE reads with MiXCR anew, one entry per CDR3 protein. This sample has 350,000 to 550,000 distinct CDR3 sequences, with approximately 19% found just once. Sample: PBMCs, taken before the yellow fever booster vaccination. These receptors were obtained from a man between 18 and 29 years old who received the YFV17D yellow fever vaccine.

The V gene is TRBV27, the J gene TRBJ1-1; D uncertain. This CDR3 has 13 amino acids. Per germline, CDR1 MNHEY and CDR2 SMNVEV (reference sequence). The V end was cut by 1 base, the J end by 6 bases, with 9 bases between. The CDR3 is CASSLFRQSEAFF. In DNA form, the CDR3 reads TGTGCCAGCAGTTTATTCCGCCAGTCTGAAGCTTTCTTT.

This clonotype showed up just once. This rearrangement joins TRBV20-1 to TRBJ2-7; TRBD2 aligns across 9 bases. The CDR3 length is 14 residues. Looked up from germline, CDR1 is DFQATT and CDR2 is SNEGSKA (reference sequence). Trimming at V came to 0 bases and at J to 2 bases, leaving 2 bases not matched to a gene. In nucleotides, the CDR3 is TGCAGTGCTAGAGATGCGGGGGGGCCCTACGAGCAGTACTTC. It translates to CSARDAGGPYEQYF.

The chain is built from TRBV4-1 and TRBJ2-5; 7 bases fit TRBD1. Germline V gene sequence: CDR1 MGHRA, CDR2 YSYEKL. The ends lost 1 base at V and 2 bases at J; junction bases unmatched: 7. CDR3 size: 16 residues. The chain's CDR3 is CASSQVRGTDQETQYF. The CDR3 nucleotides are TGCGCCAGCAGCCAAGTAAGGGGGACAGATCAAGAGACCCAGTACTTC.

The rearrangement joins TRBV28 to TRBJ2-7; the match to TRBD2 covers 7 bases. This CDR3 spans 15 amino acids. With 7 bases clipped from V and 1 base from J, the junction kept 10 bases outside the gene matches. CDR1 and CDR2 (germline): MDHEN, SYDVKM. CDR3 region: CASTLGGDFSYEQYF. The CDR3 bases are TGTGCCAGCACCCTGGGGGGGGACTTTTCCTACGAGCAGTACTTC.

There are a few counts of this clonotype. This chain links TRBV6-5 with TRBJ2-1, with 9 bases fitting TRBD2. There are 15 residues in the CDR3. The V gene end was trimmed by 2 bases and the J gene end by 3 bases; junction bases not matched to a gene: 2. Germline V lookup: CDR1 MNHEY, CDR2 SVGAGI. The CDR3 here is CASSYGRGGYNEQFF. The CDR3 nucleotides read TGTGCCAGCAGTTACGGGCGGGGGGGCTACAATGAGCAGTTCTTC.

This clonotype was picked up a small number of times. This chain joins TRBV3-1 and TRBJ2-2; TRBD1 aligns across 7 bases. This CDR3 has 14 residues. The trim removed 6 bases at V and 1 base at J, leaving 2 bases unmatched. CDR1 is LGHDT, CDR2 YNNKEL, per germline (reference sequence). For the CDR3, the DNA is TGTGCCAGCAGGGGACAGCTGAACACCGGGGAGCTGTTTTTT. Translated, it gives CASRGQLNTGELFF.

The V gene is TRBV28, the J gene TRBJ2-5; the D gene is possibly TRBD2 (6 bases). The CDR3 has 16 residues. Germline V gene lookup returns CDR1 MDHEN and CDR2 SYDVKM. V lost 5 bases to trimming and J lost 1 base, with 17 bases between them. CDR3 sequence reads: CASSPQGRGFQETQYF. CDR3 DNA sequence: TGTGCCAGCAGTCCCCAAGGGCGGGGCTTCCAAGAGACCCAGTACTTC.